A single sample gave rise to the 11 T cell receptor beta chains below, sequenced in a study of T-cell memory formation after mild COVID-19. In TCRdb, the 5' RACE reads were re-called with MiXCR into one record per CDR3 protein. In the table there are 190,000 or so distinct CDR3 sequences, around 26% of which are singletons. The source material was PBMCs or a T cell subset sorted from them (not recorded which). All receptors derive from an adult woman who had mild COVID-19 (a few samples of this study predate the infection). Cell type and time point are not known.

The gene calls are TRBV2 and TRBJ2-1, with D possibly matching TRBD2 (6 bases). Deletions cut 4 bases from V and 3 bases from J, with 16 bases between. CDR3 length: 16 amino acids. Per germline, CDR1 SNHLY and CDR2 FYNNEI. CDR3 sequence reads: CASSVFGTGVYNEQFF. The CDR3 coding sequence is TGTGCCAGCAGTGTCTTCGGGACTGGGGTCTACAATGAGCAGTTCTTC.

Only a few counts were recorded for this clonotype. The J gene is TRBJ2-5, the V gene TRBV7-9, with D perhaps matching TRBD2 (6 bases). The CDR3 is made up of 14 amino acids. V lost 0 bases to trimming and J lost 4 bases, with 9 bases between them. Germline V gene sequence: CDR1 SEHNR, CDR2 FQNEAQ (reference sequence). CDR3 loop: CASSLAEGRETQYF. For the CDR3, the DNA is TGTGCCAGCAGCTTAGCGGAGGGTCGAGAGACCCAGTACTTC.

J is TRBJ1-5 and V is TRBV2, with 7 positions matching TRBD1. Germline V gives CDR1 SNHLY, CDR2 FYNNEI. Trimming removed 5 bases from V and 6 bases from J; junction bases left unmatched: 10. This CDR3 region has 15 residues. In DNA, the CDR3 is TGTGCCAGCAGTCCCCGGGACAGCACTCGTCAGCCCCAGCATTTT. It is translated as CASSPRDSTRQPQHF.

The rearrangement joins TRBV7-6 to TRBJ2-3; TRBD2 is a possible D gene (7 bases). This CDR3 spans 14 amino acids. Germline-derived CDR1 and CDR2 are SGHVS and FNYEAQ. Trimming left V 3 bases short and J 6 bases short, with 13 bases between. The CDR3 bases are TGTGCCAGCAGCTTGGGGGGGGGCGTGGATACGCAGTATTTT. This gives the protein CASSLGGGVDTQYF.

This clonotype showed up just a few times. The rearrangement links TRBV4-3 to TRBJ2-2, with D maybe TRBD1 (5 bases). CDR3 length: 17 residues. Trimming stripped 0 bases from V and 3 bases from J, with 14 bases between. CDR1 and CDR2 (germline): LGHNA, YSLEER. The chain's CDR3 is CASSQDGLTGYTGELFF. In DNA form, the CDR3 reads TGCGCCAGCAGCCAAGATGGGTTAACAGGATACACCGGGGAGCTGTTTTTT.

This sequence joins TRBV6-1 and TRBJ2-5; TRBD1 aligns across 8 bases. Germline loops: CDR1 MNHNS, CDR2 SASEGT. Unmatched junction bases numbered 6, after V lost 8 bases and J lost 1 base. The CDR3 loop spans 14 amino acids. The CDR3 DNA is TGTGCCAGCCTGTTGGACAGGGTCCAAGAGACCCAGTACTTC. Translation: CASLLDRVQETQYF.

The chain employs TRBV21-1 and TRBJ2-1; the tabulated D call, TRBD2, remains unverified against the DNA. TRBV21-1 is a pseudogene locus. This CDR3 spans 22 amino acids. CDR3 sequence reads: CASSKWGSVGLAASSSYNEQFF. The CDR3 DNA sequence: TGTGCCAGCAGCAAATGGGGGTCGGTAGGACTAGCCGCTTCGAGCTCCTACAATGAGCAGTTCTTC.

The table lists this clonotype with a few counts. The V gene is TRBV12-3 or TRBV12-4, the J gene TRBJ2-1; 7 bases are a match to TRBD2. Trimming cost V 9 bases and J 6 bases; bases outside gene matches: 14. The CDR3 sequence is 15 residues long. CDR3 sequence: CASRSQSSGTNEQFF. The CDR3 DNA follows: TGTGCCAGTCGGAGCCAGTCTAGCGGAACCAATGAGCAGTTCTTC.

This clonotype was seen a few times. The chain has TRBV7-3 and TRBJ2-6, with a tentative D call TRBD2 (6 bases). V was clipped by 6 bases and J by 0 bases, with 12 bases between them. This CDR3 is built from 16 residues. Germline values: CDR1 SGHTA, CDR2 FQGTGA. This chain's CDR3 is CASRRDSGSGANVLTF. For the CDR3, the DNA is TGTGCCAGCAGACGAGATAGCGGCTCTGGGGCCAACGTCCTGACTTTC.

The CDR3 sequence is CASSPALAGWMATFFYEQYF. CDR3 DNA: TGTGCCAGCAGCCCCGCGCTAGCGGGATGGATGGCCACATTCTTCTACGAGCAGTACTTC. V usage is TRBV4-2 and J usage is TRBJ2-7, with TRBD2 identical over 9 bases. Germline CDR1 reads LGHNA; CDR2 reads YNFKEQ. V shed 4 bases, J shed 3 bases, and the junction held 22 bases outside the gene matches. The CDR3 is 20 amino acids.

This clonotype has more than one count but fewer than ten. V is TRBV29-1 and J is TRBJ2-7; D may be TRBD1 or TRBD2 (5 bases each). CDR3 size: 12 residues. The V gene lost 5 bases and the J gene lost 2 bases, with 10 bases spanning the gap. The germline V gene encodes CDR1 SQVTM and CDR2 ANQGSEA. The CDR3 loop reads CSVKGPTYEQYF. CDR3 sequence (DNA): TGCAGCGTTAAGGGACCGACCTACGAGCAGTACTTC.